The entry below describes one T cell receptor beta chain. The data are from a study of blood T cell repertoires in COVID-19. Study-level background: PBMCs, B-cell-depleted T cells, or T cells were the source of the cDNA or gDNA that made up the material.

With 6 bases removed from V and 1 base from J, the gap between germline ends came to 16 bases. The CDR3 runs 15 residues. Germline lookup yields CDR1 SGHTS and CDR2 YDEGEE. Authors' processing steps: Reference gene primer amplification in the assay estimated nucleated cell counts. Profiled with immunoSEQ multiplex PCR; TCRdb holds only in-frame clones, not every one. The V and J calls and clone size come from that table; D and trimming were worked out from the DNA. The sample includes some 230,000 clones, roughly 86% seen only once; the top ten take approximately 10%. Seattle enrolled patients during active infection and tracked them longitudinally.

The TCR sequence derives from a woman aged 50 to 60 with COVID-19, enrolled during active disease. V gene TRBV5-8 combines with J gene TRBJ1-1; the D gene is possibly TRBD1 (6 bases). The sequencing input was peripheral blood. The CDR3 spells CASTQGFRGNTEAFF. CDR3 nucleotides: TGTGCCAGCACCCAGGGATTCAGGGGGAACACTGAAGCTTTCTTT.